The TCR beta chain described here comes from a study of cytomegalovirus exposure and HLA in healthy donors. Study findings and constraints: A previous analysis found most TCR beta V segments productive roughly 87% or roughly 30% of the time. Later analysis demonstrated an association between a missense DCLRE1C variant and TCR beta V- and J-gene trimming. Several top significant clusters appeared, in a later analysis, to be linked to common viral pathogens. Sequencing depth roughly uniform across donors was assumed in presence/absence analyses.

CDR1 is LNHDA and CDR2 is SQIVND in the germline V gene (reference sequence). This CDR3 spans 12 amino acids. V was shortened by 3 bases and J by 12 bases, with 13 bases between the two germline ends. A multiplex PCR was run with 60 Vbeta primers and 13 Jbeta primers. Generated by immunoSEQ multiplex PCR, the TCRdb table keeps only in-frame clones and is missing some. The sample lists roughly 100,000 clones; around 68% were seen once. Concerning this clone itself: Its antigen is as yet unknown.

Sequences were obtained from PBMCs. The chain is built from TRBV19 and TRBJ2-3; maybe TRBD2 (6 bases). The receptor was derived from a human donor in good health. In nucleotides, the CDR3 is TGTGCCAGTAGTATGAGATCAGGGACTCAGTATTTT. Its translation: CASSMRSGTQYF. The full variable domain, in which reference TRBV19 and TRBJ2-3 provide the parts outside the CDR3, is DGGITQSPKYLFRKEGQNVTLSCEQNLNHDAMYWYRQDPGQGLRLIYYSQIVNDFQKGDIAEGYSVSREKKESFPLTVTSAQKNPTAFYLCASSMRSGTQYFGPGTRLTVL.